The present T cell receptor beta chain was sequenced within a study of siplizumab effects on memory and regulatory T cells. CDR3 size: 14 residues. Germline lookup yields CDR1 SGHRS and CDR2 YFSETQ. Trimming pared 4 bases from V and 7 bases from J, leaving 16 bases between. Libraries were prepared by immunoSEQ multiplex PCR; TCRdb keeps only in-frame clonotypes and omits some of them. The table has about 100,000 clones, roughly 93% seen once. The specimen was non-Treg CD4+ T cells sorted from blood. This TCR derives from a human donor in good health. The chain has TRBV5-1 and TRBJ2-3; D is uncertain. In DNA, the CDR3 is TGCGCCAGCAGCGAATCCCTAGAGGCAAATACGCAGTATTTT. It translates to CASSESLEANTQYF.